The 10 T cell receptor beta chains listed next were all sequenced from one sample in a study of T-cell memory formation after mild COVID-19. TCRdb fed the 5' RACE reads into MiXCR, producing one record per CDR3 protein. This table holds 200,000 to 250,000 distinct CDR3 sequences, approximately 10% found once. The specimen was PBMCs or a T cell subset sorted from them (not recorded which). Receptors were obtained from a man aged 18 to 29 who had mild COVID-19 (a few samples of this study predate the infection). Cell type and time point are not known.

The V and J genes are TRBV16 and TRBJ1-1, with 8 bases identical to TRBD1. Germline V gene lookup returns CDR1 KGHSY and CDR2 FQNENV. V shed 4 bases, J shed 6 bases, and the junction held 7 bases outside the gene matches. The CDR3 length is 14 residues. CDR3 protein: CASSLRGQGAEAFF. The CDR3 DNA sequence: TGTGCCAGCAGCCTCAGGGGGCAAGGGGCTGAAGCTTTCTTT.

This clonotype was seen more than once but under ten times. The V gene is TRBV6-5, the J gene TRBJ2-6; the D call may be TRBD1 or TRBD2 (5 bases each). V shed 1 base and J shed 2 bases, with 12 bases lying between them. This CDR3 comprises 17 residues. Germline loops: CDR1 MNHEY, CDR2 SVGAGI. The CDR3 here is CASSYYRGSTGANVLTF. CDR3 sequence (DNA): TGTGCCAGCAGTTACTATCGGGGCTCTACTGGGGCCAACGTCCTGACTTTC.

V usage is TRBV3-1 and J usage is TRBJ2-3; 8 bases map to TRBD2. V lost 3 bases, J lost 3 bases, and 14 bases stayed unmatched. Germline CDR1 reads LGHDT; CDR2 reads YNNKEL (reference sequence). The CDR3 runs 18 residues. In DNA, the CDR3 is TGTGCCAGCAGCCAGTCCAGCGGGGGATCTTTTGGGACAGATACGCAGTATTTT. This encodes CASSQSSGGSFGTDTQYF.

This clonotype was counted only a few times. This chain uses TRBV10-3 with TRBJ1-1; 9 bases align to TRBD1. The V segment lost 6 bases and the J segment 2 bases; nucleotides outside the gene matches: 1. Germline lookup yields CDR1 ENHRY and CDR2 SYGVKD. The CDR3 consists of 13 residues. The CDR3 loop reads CAIRDRGNTEAFF. As DNA, the CDR3 is TGTGCCATCAGGGACAGGGGTAACACTGAAGCTTTCTTT.

This clonotype was counted only a few times. The chain couples TRBV12-5 to TRBJ2-1; D ambiguous. Germline values: CDR1 LGHNT, CDR2 FRNRAP. V dropped 0 bases and J dropped 2 bases, with 11 bases sitting between them. CDR3 length equals 16 residues. The DNA of the CDR3 is TGTGCTAGTGGTTTGGTAATAGGACCACCCTACAATGAGCAGTTCTTC. Amino acids: CASGLVIGPPYNEQFF.

The gene calls are TRBV7-8 and TRBJ1-2; no clear D gene. The length of the CDR3 is 14 residues. Trimming took 1 base from V and 2 from J, leaving 8 bases between them. CDR1 is SGHVS and CDR2 is FQNEAQ in the germline V gene. The CDR3 nucleotides read TGTGCCAGCAGCTTAGGTCGTAGGAACTATGGCTACACCTTC. This encodes CASSLGRRNYGYTF.

This clonotype came up many times. The chain is built from TRBV12-3 or TRBV12-4 and TRBJ2-1; D gene unclear. V was trimmed by 6 bases and J by 8 bases, leaving 17 bases between them. This CDR3 is 14 amino acids long. DNA for the CDR3: TGTGCCAGCAGACAGATTCCCGGTGTTGATGAGCAGTTCTTC. It encodes CASRQIPGVDEQFF.

The V gene is TRBV29-1, the J gene TRBJ1-5; D is unresolved. The CDR3 runs to 10 residues. The ends were cut back, 6 bases at V and 5 bases at J, with 5 bases in the middle. CDR1 SQVTM and CDR2 ANQGSEA come from the germline V gene. The CDR3 coding sequence is TGCAGCGTAGGAGATCAGCCCCAGCATTTT. Translation gives CSVGDQPQHF. The full variable domain, in which reference TRBV29-1 and TRBJ1-5 provide the parts outside the CDR3, is SAVISQKPSRDICQRGTSLTIQCQVDSQVTMMFWYRQQPGQSLTLIATANQGSEATYESGFVIDKFPISRPNLTFSTLTVSNMSPEDSSIYLCSVGDQPQHFGDGTRLSIL.

This clonotype has just a few counts. The chain is built from TRBV4-2 and TRBJ2-3, with TRBD2 matching 9 bases. From germline, CDR1 is LGHNA and CDR2 YNFKEQ. Losses at the gene ends were 1 base for V and 0 bases for J; bases not matched to a gene: 5. The CDR3 sequence is 17 residues long. CDR3 bases: TGTGCCAGCAGCCAAGTTGGTCTAGCGGGGAGCACAGATACGCAGTATTTT. Residues: CASSQVGLAGSTDTQYF.

The chain carries TRBV6-5 and TRBJ1-2, with a weak D call TRBD1 (5 bases). Germline V lookup: CDR1 MNHEY, CDR2 SVGAGI. Trimming removed 4 bases at V and 8 bases at J, with 20 bases between. The length of the CDR3 is 15 residues. The CDR3 region is CASSSPGAYKLGYTF. The DNA for the CDR3 is TGTGCCAGCAGTTCTCCCGGGGCCTACAAGCTAGGCTACACCTTC.